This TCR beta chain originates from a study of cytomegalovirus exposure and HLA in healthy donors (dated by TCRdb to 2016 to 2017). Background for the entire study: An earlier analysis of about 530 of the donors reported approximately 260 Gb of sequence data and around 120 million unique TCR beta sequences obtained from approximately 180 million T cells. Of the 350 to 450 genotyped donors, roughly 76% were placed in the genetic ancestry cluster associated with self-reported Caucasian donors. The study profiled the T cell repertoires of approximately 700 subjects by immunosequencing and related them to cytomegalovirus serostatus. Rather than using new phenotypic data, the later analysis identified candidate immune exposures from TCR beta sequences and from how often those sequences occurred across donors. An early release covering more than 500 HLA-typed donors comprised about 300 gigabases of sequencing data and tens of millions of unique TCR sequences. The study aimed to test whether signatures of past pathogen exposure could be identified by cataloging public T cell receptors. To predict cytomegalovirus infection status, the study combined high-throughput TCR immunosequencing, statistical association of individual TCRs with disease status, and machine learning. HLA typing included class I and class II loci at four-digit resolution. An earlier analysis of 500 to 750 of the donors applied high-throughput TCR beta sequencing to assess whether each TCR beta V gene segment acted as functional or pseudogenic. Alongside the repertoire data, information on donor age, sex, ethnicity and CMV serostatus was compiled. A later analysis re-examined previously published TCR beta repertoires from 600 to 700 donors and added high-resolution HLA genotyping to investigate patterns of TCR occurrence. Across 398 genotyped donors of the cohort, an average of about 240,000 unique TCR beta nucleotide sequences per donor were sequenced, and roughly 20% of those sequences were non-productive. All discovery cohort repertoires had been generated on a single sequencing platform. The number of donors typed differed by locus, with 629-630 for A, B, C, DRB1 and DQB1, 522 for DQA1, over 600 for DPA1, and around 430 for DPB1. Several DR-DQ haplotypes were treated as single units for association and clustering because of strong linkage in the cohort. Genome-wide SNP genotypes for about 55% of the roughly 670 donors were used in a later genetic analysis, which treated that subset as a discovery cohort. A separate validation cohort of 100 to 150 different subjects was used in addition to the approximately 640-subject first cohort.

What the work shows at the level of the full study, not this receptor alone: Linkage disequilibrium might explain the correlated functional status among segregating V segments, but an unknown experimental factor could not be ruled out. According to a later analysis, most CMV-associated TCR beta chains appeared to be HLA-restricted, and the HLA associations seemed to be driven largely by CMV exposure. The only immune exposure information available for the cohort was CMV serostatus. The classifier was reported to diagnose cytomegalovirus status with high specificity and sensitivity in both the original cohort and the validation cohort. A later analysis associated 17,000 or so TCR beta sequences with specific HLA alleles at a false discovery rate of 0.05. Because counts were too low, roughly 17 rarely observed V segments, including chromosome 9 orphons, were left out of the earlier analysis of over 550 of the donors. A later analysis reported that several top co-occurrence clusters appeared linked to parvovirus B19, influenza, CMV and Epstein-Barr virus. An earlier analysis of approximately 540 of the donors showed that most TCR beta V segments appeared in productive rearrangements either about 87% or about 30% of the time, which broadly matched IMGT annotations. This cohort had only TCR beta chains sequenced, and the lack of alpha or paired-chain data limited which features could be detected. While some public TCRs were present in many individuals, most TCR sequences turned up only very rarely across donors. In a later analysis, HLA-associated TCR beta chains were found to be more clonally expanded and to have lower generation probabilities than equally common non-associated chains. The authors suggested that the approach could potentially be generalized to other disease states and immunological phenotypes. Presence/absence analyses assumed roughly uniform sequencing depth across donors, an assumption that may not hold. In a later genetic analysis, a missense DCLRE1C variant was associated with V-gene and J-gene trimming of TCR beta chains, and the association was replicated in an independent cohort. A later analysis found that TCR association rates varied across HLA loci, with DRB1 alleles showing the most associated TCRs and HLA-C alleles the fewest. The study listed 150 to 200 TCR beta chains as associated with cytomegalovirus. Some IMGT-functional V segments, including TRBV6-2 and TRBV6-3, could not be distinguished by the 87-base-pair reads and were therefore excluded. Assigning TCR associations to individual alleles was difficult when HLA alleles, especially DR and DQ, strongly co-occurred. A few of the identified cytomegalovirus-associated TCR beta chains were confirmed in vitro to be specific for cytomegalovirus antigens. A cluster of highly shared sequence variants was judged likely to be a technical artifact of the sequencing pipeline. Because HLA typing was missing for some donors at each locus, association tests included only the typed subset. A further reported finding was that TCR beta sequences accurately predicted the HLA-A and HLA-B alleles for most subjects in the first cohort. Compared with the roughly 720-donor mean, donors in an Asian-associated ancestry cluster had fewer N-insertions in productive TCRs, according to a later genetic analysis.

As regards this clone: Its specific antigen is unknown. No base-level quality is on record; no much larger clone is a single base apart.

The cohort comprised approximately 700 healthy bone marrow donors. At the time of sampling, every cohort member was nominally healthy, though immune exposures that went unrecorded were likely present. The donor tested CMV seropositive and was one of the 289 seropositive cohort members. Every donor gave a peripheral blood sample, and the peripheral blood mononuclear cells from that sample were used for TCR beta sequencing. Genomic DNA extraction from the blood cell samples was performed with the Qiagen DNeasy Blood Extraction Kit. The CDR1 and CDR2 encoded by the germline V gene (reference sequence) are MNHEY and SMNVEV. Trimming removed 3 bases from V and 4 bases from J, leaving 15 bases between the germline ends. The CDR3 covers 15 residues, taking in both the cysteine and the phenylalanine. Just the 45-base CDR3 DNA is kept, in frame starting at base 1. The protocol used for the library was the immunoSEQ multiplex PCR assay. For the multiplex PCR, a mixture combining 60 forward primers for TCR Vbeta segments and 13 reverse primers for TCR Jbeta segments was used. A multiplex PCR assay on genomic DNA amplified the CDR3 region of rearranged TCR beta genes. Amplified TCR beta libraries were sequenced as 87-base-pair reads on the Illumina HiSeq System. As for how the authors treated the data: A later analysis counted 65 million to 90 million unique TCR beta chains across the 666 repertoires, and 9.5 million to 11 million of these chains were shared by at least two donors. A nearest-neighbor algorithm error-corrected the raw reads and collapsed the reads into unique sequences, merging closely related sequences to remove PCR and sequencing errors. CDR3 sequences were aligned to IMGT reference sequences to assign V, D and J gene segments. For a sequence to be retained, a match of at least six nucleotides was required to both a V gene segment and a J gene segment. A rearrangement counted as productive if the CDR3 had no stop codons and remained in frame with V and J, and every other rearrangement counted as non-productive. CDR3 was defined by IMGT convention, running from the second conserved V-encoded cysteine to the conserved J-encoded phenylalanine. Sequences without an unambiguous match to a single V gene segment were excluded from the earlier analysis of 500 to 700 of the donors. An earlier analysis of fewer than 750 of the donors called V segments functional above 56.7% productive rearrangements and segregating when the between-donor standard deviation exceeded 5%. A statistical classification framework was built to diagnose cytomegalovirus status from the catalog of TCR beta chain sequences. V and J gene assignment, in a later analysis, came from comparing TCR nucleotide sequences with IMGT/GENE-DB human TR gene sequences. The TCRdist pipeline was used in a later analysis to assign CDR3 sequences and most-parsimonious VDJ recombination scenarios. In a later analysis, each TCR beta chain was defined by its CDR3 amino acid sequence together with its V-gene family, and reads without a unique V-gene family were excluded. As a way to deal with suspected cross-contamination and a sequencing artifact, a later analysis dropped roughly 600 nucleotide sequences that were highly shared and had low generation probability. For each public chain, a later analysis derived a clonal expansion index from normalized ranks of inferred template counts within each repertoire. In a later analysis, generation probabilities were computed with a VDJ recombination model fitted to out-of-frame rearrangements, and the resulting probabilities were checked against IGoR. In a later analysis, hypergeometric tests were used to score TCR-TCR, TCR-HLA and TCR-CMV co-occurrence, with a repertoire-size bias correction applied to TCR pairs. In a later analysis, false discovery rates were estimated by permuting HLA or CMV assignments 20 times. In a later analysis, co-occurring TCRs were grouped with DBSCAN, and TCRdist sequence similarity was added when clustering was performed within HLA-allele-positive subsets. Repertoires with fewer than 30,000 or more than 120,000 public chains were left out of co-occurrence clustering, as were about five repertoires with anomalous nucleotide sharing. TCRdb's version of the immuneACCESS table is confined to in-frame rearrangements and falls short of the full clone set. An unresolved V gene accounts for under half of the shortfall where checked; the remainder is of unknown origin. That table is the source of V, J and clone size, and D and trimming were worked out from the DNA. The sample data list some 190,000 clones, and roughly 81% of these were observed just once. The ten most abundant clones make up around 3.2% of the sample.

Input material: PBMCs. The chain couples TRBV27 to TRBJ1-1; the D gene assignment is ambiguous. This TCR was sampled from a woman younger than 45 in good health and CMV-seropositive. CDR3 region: CASSLAGRRRTEAFF. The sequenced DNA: TGTGCCAGCAGTTTGGCTGGAAGGAGACGCACTGAAGCTTTCTTT.